These T cell receptor beta chains were read from a single sample in a study of T cells in Graves' hyperthyroidism and ophthalmopathy. TCRdb fed the multiplex PCR reads into MiXCR, producing one record per CDR3 protein. The sample yields around 340,000 distinct CDR3 sequences, roughly a fifth seen once. The sequenced sample was blood. These receptors originate from a woman aged 50 to 60 with Graves' hyperthyroidism. Each CDR3 is given with its conserved first and last residue. The D gene is left open where the match is weak. Size is stated for part of the rows, as once, few or many counts, or as a class when the clone is expanded.

.	.	TRBV28	TRBJ2-7	TGTGCCACCAAAGGCAGTGCCCCCTACGAGCAGTACTTC	CATKGSAPYEQYF
TRBD1	few	TRBV28	TRBJ2-4	TGTGCCAGCAGTAGTGTGGGACAGGGGTGGAACATTCAGTACTTC	CASSSVGQGWNIQYF
.	many	TRBV3-1	TRBJ1-1	TGTGCCAGCAGCCAGGGGGCTAAAGCTGAAGCTTTCTTT	CASSQGAKAEAFF
.	.	TRBV28	TRBJ1-2	TGTGCCAGCAGTTTCGGGCAGTATGGCTACACCTTC	CASSFGQYGYTF
TRBD2	.	TRBV3-1	TRBJ2-3	TGTGCCAGCAGCCAAGATGGCGGGGGGGCACGCACATATACGCAGTATTTT	CASSQDGGGARTYTQYF
.	many	TRBV12-3/TRBV12-4	TRBJ2-3	TGTGCCAGCAGTAGTTACGGGGTACCAGATACGCAGTATTTT	CASSSYGVPDTQYF
TRBD1	many	TRBV2	TRBJ2-5	TGTGCCAGCAGTCCACAGGGGGCAGGGGAGACCCAGTACTTC	CASSPQGAGETQYF
TRBD2	many	TRBV6-2/TRBV6-3	TRBJ2-7	TGTGCCAGCCGCAATAGCGGGACCCTCTACGAGCAGTACTTC	CASRNSGTLYEQYF
TRBD1	.	TRBV28	TRBJ2-3	TGTGCCAGCAGTCACCGACAGGGAACGCAGTATTTT	CASSHRQGTQYF
TRBD2	many	TRBV6-1	TRBJ2-3	TGTGCCAGCAGTAGTTCTAGCGGGAGGGCAACAGATACGCAGTATTTT	CASSSSSGRATDTQYF
TRBD2	many	TRBV28	TRBJ2-7	TGTGCCAGTGGACCCGGAGGGAGCGGGAGGTACGAGCAGTACTTC	CASGPGGSGRYEQYF
TRBD1	.	TRBV11-3	TRBJ2-6	TGTGCCAGCAGCCCGACAGGGGGGATAGGTCCTGGGGCCAACGTCCTGACTTTC	CASSPTGGIGPGANVLTF
TRBD1	many	TRBV11-2	TRBJ1-1	TGTGCCAGCAGCTCGGGACAGCCCCTCCAAACTGAAGCTTTCTTT	CASSSGQPLQTEAFF
TRBD1	.	TRBV20-1	TRBJ2-4	TGCAGTGCTAGACAGACGTTGTCCGGGACAGGGGGCTTGTCCAAAAACATTCAGTACTTC	CSARQTLSGTGGLSKNIQYF
.	many	TRBV11-2	TRBJ2-5	TGTGCCAGCAGCTTAGATCGAGCGGTAGAGACCCAGTACTTC	CASSLDRAVETQYF
.	.	TRBV19	TRBJ2-1	TGTGCCAGTAGTATAGGAAATGAGCAGTTCTTC	CASSIGNEQFF